These 18 T cell receptor beta chains share one sample of origin, sequenced in a study of T cell responses to AZD1222 COVID-19 vaccine. Profiling relied on immunoSEQ multiplex PCR, and the TCRdb table lists in-frame clones only, not all of them. The data contain about 120,000 clones, over 75% of them seen just once; the ten biggest clones take up around 3.9%. The sequences come from peripheral blood, collected on day 0 of MenACWY control vaccination. Source of these receptors: an adult in good health.

The V call is TRBV29-1, the J call TRBJ2-1; D uncertain. The V gene's germline CDR1 is SQVTM and CDR2 ANQGSEA. V lost 2 bases and J lost 7, with 15 bases in between. The CDR3 spans 14 residues. CDR3 nucleotides: TGCAGCGTTGAAATCCCTGCGCCTGCTAATGAGCAGTTCTTC. It is translated as CSVEIPAPANEQFF.

The V call is TRBV6-5, the J call TRBJ2-3; 8 bases fit TRBD1. The CDR3 loop spans 16 amino acids. The germline gives CDR1 MNHEY, CDR2 SVGAGI. Losses at the gene ends were 2 bases for V and 1 base for J; bases not matched to a gene: 5. The CDR3 region has the DNA TGTGCCAGCAGTTACGACAGGGGCGCCGGCACAGATACGCAGTATTTT. Its translation: CASSYDRGAGTDTQYF.

The DNA for the CDR3 is TGTGCCAGTAGTATGGCTCCGTATGATTATACGGCTACTGACACCGGGGAGCTGTTTTTT. It translates to CASSMAPYDYTATDTGELFF. The chain recombines TRBV19 with TRBJ2-2; D is undetermined. The CDR3 runs 20 residues. Trimming pared 3 bases from V and 3 bases from J, leaving 26 bases between. CDR1 and CDR2 (germline): LNHDA, SQIVND (reference sequence).

This chain connects TRBV21-1 to TRBJ2-3; TRBD2, the D gene given by the table, was not confirmed from the DNA. TRBV21-1 is a known pseudogene. The CDR3 is 15 amino acids. The CDR3 DNA is TGTGCCAGCAGCAAAGAAGCGGGGGGCCCAGATACGCAGTATTTT. As protein: CASSKEAGGPDTQYF.

V usage is TRBV10-3 and J usage is TRBJ1-5, with TRBD1 as a possible D gene (5 bases). Looked up from germline, CDR1 is ENHRY and CDR2 is SYGVKD. V dropped 8 bases and J dropped 4 bases, with 15 bases sitting between them. This CDR3 comprises 14 residues. CDR3 sequence: CAIRGGGRNQPQHF. CDR3 sequence (DNA): TGTGCCATCCGTGGGGGGGGGAGGAATCAGCCCCAGCATTTT.

V usage is TRBV6-5 and J usage is TRBJ1-4; 7 bases are shared with TRBD1. The CDR3 is 13 amino acids. CDR1 MNHEY and CDR2 SVGAGI come from the germline V gene. With V trimmed by 6 bases and J by 5 bases, 3 bases remained unmatched. The CDR3 reads CASRGQENEKLFF. Written as DNA, the CDR3 is TGTGCCAGCAGAGGACAGGAGAATGAAAAACTGTTTTTT.

The V call is TRBV5-4, the J call TRBJ1-3, with D maybe TRBD1 (6 bases). The CDR3 runs 15 residues. Trimming left V 1 base short and J 0 bases short, with 8 bases between. Germline V lookup: CDR1 SGHNT, CDR2 YYREEE (reference sequence). CDR3 region: CASSLTGTSGNTIYF. The CDR3 bases are TGTGCCAGCAGCTTGACAGGGACCTCTGGAAACACCATATATTTT.

The rearrangement uses TRBV7-3 and TRBJ2-3; TRBD2 aligns across 11 bases. Losses at the gene ends were 5 bases for V and 5 bases for J; bases not matched to a gene: 9. The CDR3 is made up of 16 amino acids. The germline CDR1 and CDR2 sequences are SGHTA and FQGTGA. CDR3 sequence: CASSPLIAGGRDTQYF. As DNA, the CDR3 is TGTGCCAGCAGCCCTTTAATAGCGGGGGGGCGAGATACGCAGTATTTT.

The genes are TRBV10-1 and TRBJ1-5; D gene uncertain. This CDR3 is built from 13 residues. Trimming left V 2 bases short and J 4 bases short, with 6 bases between. Germline CDR1 WNHNN, CDR2 SYGVQD (reference sequence). The CDR3 DNA is TGCGCCAGCAGTGAGACCTTAAATCAGCCCCAGCATTTT. The encoded protein is CASSETLNQPQHF.

The chain joins TRBV27 to TRBJ2-7; 7 bases are a match to TRBD2. This CDR3 is built from 13 residues. Trimming at V came to 2 bases and at J to 2 bases, leaving 0 bases not matched to a gene. Germline V gene data show CDR1 as MNHEY and CDR2 as SMNVEV (reference sequence). This CDR3 reads CASSLSGAYEQYF. DNA for the CDR3: TGTGCCAGCAGTTTAAGCGGGGCCTACGAGCAGTACTTC.

The rearrangement joins TRBV6-5 to TRBJ2-7, with D perhaps TRBD1 or TRBD2 (5 bases each). The CDR3 length is 15 residues. Trimming took off 5 bases at V and 2 bases at J, with 16 bases between the two ends. Per germline, CDR1 MNHEY and CDR2 SVGAGI. The CDR3 DNA sequence: TGTGCCAGCAGTACCATCGGGACGCTAGCCTACGAGCAGTACTTC. This encodes CASSTIGTLAYEQYF.

The V call is TRBV18, the J call TRBJ1-1; no clear D. Germline V lookup: CDR1 KGHSH, CDR2 LQKENI. V was clipped by 3 bases and J by 4 bases, with 12 bases between them. CDR3 length: 14 residues. The CDR3 nucleotides are TGTGCCAGCTCACCGGTGACTATGGCCACTGAAGCTTTCTTT. The encoded protein is CASSPVTMATEAFF.

The chain couples TRBV7-2 to TRBJ2-3, with D hard to call. Trimming shortened V by 5 bases and J by 2 bases, and 8 bases separated the two germline ends. The CDR3 has 13 amino acids. Germline CDR1 is SGHTA and CDR2 is FQGNSA. The DNA of the CDR3 is TGTGCCAGCAGCACGGGCCTCACAGATACGCAGTATTTT. This codes for CASSTGLTDTQYF.

This chain uses TRBV6-2 or TRBV6-3 with TRBJ2-5; 7 bases match TRBD1. CDR1 MNHEY and CDR2 SVGEGT come from the germline V gene. The CDR3 is 15 amino acids. V shed 5 bases and J 3 bases; nucleotides not matched to a gene: 9. The CDR3 coding sequence is TGTGCCAGCAGTATAACCGGGACAGAAAAAGAGACCCAGTACTTC. It specifies CASSITGTEKETQYF.

The CDR3 DNA sequence: TGTGCCAGTACCGCCGGACAGCTCAACTATAATTCACCCCTCCACTTT. Translating it yields CASTAGQLNYNSPLHF. The V call is TRBV19, the J call TRBJ1-6; tentatively, D is TRBD1 (6 bases). The CDR3 extends over 16 amino acids. Looked up from germline, CDR1 is LNHDA and CDR2 is SQIVND (reference sequence). The V end was cut by 7 bases, the J end by 3 bases, with 16 bases between.

The chain uses TRBV27 and TRBJ2-1; D possibly corresponds to TRBD2 (5 bases). V was trimmed by 5 bases and J by 4 bases, leaving 15 bases between them. Germline loops: CDR1 MNHEY, CDR2 SMNVEV (reference sequence). The CDR3 length is 15 residues. The CDR3 loop reads CASSGGIGLYNEQFF. CDR3 nucleotides: TGTGCCAGCAGTGGAGGAATCGGCCTTTACAATGAGCAGTTCTTC.

This clone was observed once. The rearrangement uses TRBV29-1 and TRBJ1-1; no definite D call. CDR3 length: 13 amino acids. Germline V gene data show CDR1 as SQVTM and CDR2 as ANQGSEA. The V end lost 7 bases, the J end lost 0 bases, and 12 bases lay between the germline ends. The CDR3 nucleotides read TGCAGCGCCCGGACGGAGATGAACACTGAAGCTTTCTTT. Protein product: CSARTEMNTEAFF.

The rearrangement uses TRBV6-2 or TRBV6-3 and TRBJ1-1; D gene uncertain. CDR1 is MNHEY and CDR2 is SVGEGT in the germline V gene. The germline V and J ends were trimmed by 0 bases and 3 bases, with 11 bases remaining between them. The CDR3 runs to 15 residues. CDR3 DNA: TGTGCCAGCAGTTACTCCCGTAACTGGGACACTGAAGCTTTCTTT. Translated: CASSYSRNWDTEAFF.